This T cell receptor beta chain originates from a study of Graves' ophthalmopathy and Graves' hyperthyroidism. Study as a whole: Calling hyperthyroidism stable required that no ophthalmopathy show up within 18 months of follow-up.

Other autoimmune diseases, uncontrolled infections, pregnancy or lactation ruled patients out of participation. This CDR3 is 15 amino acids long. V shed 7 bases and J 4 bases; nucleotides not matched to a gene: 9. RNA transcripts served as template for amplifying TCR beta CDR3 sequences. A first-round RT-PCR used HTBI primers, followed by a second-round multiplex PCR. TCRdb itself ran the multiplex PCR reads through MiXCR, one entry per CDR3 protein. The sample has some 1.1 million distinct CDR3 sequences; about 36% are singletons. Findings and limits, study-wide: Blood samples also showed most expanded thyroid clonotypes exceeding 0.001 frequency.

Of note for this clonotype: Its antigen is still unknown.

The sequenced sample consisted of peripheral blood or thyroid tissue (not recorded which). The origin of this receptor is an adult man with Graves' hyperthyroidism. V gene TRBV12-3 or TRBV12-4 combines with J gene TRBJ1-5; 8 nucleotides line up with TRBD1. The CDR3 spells CASTVTGEMNQPQHF. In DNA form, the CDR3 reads TGTGCCAGCACCGTGACAGGGGAGATGAATCAGCCCCAGCATTTT.